These 22 T cell receptor beta chains came from one sample sequenced in a study of blood T cell repertoires in COVID-19. TCRdb keeps only in-frame clones here, not all; method: immunoSEQ multiplex PCR. The sample lists 280,000 or so clones, approximately 91% occurring once. Sequencing was performed on peripheral blood. These receptors were taken from a woman aged 55 to 70 with acute or convalescent COVID-19.

This clone was seen a single time. The rearrangement joins TRBV5-4 to TRBJ1-1; 10 nucleotides align to TRBD1. Germline V gene sequence: CDR1 SGHNT, CDR2 YYREEE (reference sequence). The CDR3 consists of 15 residues. Unmatched junction bases numbered 7, after V lost 3 bases and J lost 5 bases. CDR3 DNA: TGTGCCAGCAGCTCTCGACAGGGGGCTGGGACTGAAGCTTTCTTT. Residues: CASSSRQGAGTEAFF.

The chain links TRBV9 to TRBJ2-7; 10 nucleotides match TRBD2. V was clipped by 4 bases and J by 4 bases; unmatched bases: 8. CDR1 SGDLS and CDR2 YYNGEE come from the germline V gene. This CDR3 region has 15 residues. CDR3 sequence: CASSPLSGGGYEQYF. In DNA form, the CDR3 reads TGTGCCAGCAGCCCCCTGAGCGGGGGGGGTTACGAGCAGTACTTC.

The CDR3 is CASSPRRDRDYEQYF. CDR3 coding DNA: TGTGCCAGCAGCCCTCGCCGGGACAGGGACTACGAGCAGTACTTC. The rearrangement uses TRBV11-2 and TRBJ2-7; 9 nucleotides align to TRBD1. The CDR3 has 15 amino acids. The ends lost 5 bases at V and 3 bases at J; junction bases unmatched: 8. Germline V gives CDR1 SGHAT, CDR2 FQNNGV.

The chain links TRBV3-1 (or the pseudogene TRBV3-2) to TRBJ2-1; 7 nucleotides agree with TRBD2. In germline, CDR1 is LGHDT, CDR2 YNNKEL (reference sequence). The CDR3 runs 13 residues. V was clipped by 5 bases and J by 5 bases; unmatched bases: 3. Here the CDR3 reads CASSALANNEQFF. For the CDR3, the DNA is TGTGCCAGCAGCGCACTAGCGAACAATGAGCAGTTCTTC.

This clone appeared a few times. The rearrangement links TRBV2 to TRBJ2-4, with D uncertain. The germline V gene has CDR1 SNHLY and CDR2 FYNNEI. There are 13 residues in the CDR3. V lost 3 bases, J lost 15 bases, and 18 bases lay in between. The CDR3 loop is CASSDGFMGPGYF. The CDR3 region has the DNA TGTGCCAGCAGTGATGGGTTTATGGGTCCAGGGTACTTC.

V usage is TRBV24-1 and J usage is TRBJ2-1, with TRBD1 as a possible D gene (8 bases). This CDR3 is 15 amino acids long. CDR1 KGHDR and CDR2 SFDVKD come from the germline V gene. V lost 6 bases to trimming and J lost 5 bases, with 16 bases between them. CDR3 coding DNA: TGTGCCACCAGTTCATACAGGGGGGGACACAATGAGCAGTTCTTC. The encoded protein is CATSSYRGGHNEQFF.

This clone was seen only a few times. The chain links TRBV10-2 to TRBJ2-2; D perhaps matches TRBD1 (5 bases). This CDR3 comprises 15 residues. Per germline, CDR1 WSHSY and CDR2 SAAADI. The V end lost 7 bases, the J end lost 3 bases, and 15 bases lay between the germline ends. The CDR3 spells CASNLDRQYTGELFF. CDR3 DNA: TGCGCCAGCAACCTAGACAGACAATACACCGGGGAGCTGTTTTTT.

The V gene is TRBV7-2, the J gene TRBJ2-2, with D unresolved. V lost 5 bases and J 6 bases, leaving 13 bases between the germline ends. CDR1 SGHTA and CDR2 FQGNSA come from the germline V gene. This CDR3 has 14 amino acids. CDR3 bases: TGTGCCAGCAGCCCGAGTTTGGGCGCCGGGGAGCTGTTTTTT. This translates into CASSPSLGAGELFF. The variable domain in full, with the rest retrieved from reference TRBV7-2 and TRBJ2-2, is GAGVSQSPSNKVTEKGKDVELRCDPISGHTALYWYRQSLGQGLEFLIYFQGNSAPDKSGLPSDRFSAERTGGSVSTLTIQRTQQEDSAVYLCASSPSLGAGELFFGEGSRLTVL.

The chain is built from TRBV28 and TRBJ1-1, with 11 positions matching TRBD1. This CDR3 spans 15 amino acids. V shed 4 bases and J 2 bases; nucleotides not matched to a gene: 3. CDR1 and CDR2 (germline): MDHEN, SYDVKM. The CDR3 reads CASSSGTGGNTEAFF. CDR3 nucleotides: TGTGCCAGCAGTTCCGGGACAGGGGGAAACACTGAAGCTTTCTTT.

The chain has TRBV6-2 or TRBV6-3 and TRBJ2-7; a weak D match, TRBD2 (6 bases). V was shortened by 2 bases and J by 2 bases, with 13 bases between the two germline ends. This CDR3 region has 15 residues. The germline V gene has CDR1 MNHEY and CDR2 SVGEGT. CDR3 nucleotide sequence: TGTGCCAGCAGTTACGGTAGCGGACTCACCTACGAGCAGTACTTC. As protein: CASSYGSGLTYEQYF.

The chain links TRBV28 to TRBJ1-2; 10 positions match TRBD1. The CDR3 sequence is 16 residues long. Trimming at V came to 6 bases and at J to 4 bases, leaving 11 bases not matched to a gene. Germline-derived CDR1 and CDR2 are MDHEN and SYDVKM. The CDR3 protein is CASRPTGQGGIYGYTF. The CDR3 coding sequence is TGTGCCAGCAGACCCACTGGACAGGGGGGCATCTATGGCTACACCTTC.

J is TRBJ1-2 and V is TRBV29-1; possibly TRBD1 for D (5 bases). This CDR3 contains 13 residues. In germline, CDR1 is SQVTM, CDR2 ANQGSEA. Trimming took 4 bases from V and 8 from J, leaving 17 bases between them. In nucleotides, the CDR3 is TGCAGCGTTGTTGTTGGGGGGAGGCGGGGCTACACCTTC. Translation gives CSVVVGGRRGYTF.

The chain employs TRBV19 and TRBJ1-2; D gene ambiguous. V shed 4 bases and J shed 0 bases, with 21 bases lying between them. CDR1 and CDR2 from the germline V gene are LNHDA and SQIVND (reference sequence). This CDR3 contains 18 residues. CDR3 coding DNA: TGTGCCAGTAGTAAGGATCGCGGCAGCGCCTCCTCTAACTATGGCTACACCTTC. Protein sequence: CASSKDRGSASSNYGYTF.

The chain links TRBV30 to TRBJ1-6; no clear D gene. Germline values: CDR1 GTSNPN, CDR2 SVGIG (reference sequence). The V gene lost 1 base and the J gene lost 7 bases, with 14 bases spanning the gap. The CDR3 length is 15 residues. CDR3: CAWSDRDLYNSPLHF. For the CDR3, the DNA is TGTGCCTGGAGTGACCGGGATCTATACAATTCACCCCTCCACTTT.

The DNA for the CDR3 is TGCGCCAGCAGGGGGGACAGTCCTGTCTCACCCCTCCACTTT. This encodes CASRGDSPVSPLHF. The chain joins TRBV4-1 to TRBJ1-6; 7 bases match TRBD1. The CDR3 has 14 amino acids. Germline trimming cut 6 bases from V and 10 bases from J; bases unmatched to any gene: 9. Germline-derived CDR1 and CDR2 are MGHRA and YSYEKL.

The genes are TRBV4-1 and TRBJ2-4; 11 bases agree with TRBD1. V lost 6 bases to trimming and J lost 8 bases; unmatched junction nucleotides: 12. CDR1 and CDR2 from the germline V gene are MGHRA and YSYEKL. The CDR3 has 16 residues. CDR3 region: CASRHKGDRGKDIQYF. As DNA, the CDR3 is TGCGCCAGCAGACATAAAGGGGACAGGGGGAAGGACATTCAGTACTTC.

This chain connects TRBV19 to TRBJ1-2; no firm D call. This CDR3 is 15 amino acids long. Trimming took 2 bases from V and 2 from J, leaving 12 bases between them. Germline V gene sequence: CDR1 LNHDA, CDR2 SQIVND (reference sequence). The CDR3 spells CASSIRRAPNYGYTF. As DNA, the CDR3 is TGTGCCAGTAGTATAAGGAGGGCGCCCAACTATGGCTACACCTTC.

V usage is TRBV11-2 and J usage is TRBJ1-1; 8 nucleotides match TRBD1. Germline-derived CDR1 and CDR2 are SGHAT and FQNNGV. The CDR3 consists of 15 residues. Germline trimming cut 4 bases from V and 3 bases from J; bases unmatched to any gene: 7. In nucleotides, the CDR3 is TGTGCCAGCAGCTCATCAGGGGGCATGGACACTGAAGCTTTCTTT. Residues: CASSSSGGMDTEAFF. Supplemented by reference TRBV11-2 and TRBJ1-1, the full variable domain reads EAGVAQSPRYKIIEKRQSVAFWCNPISGHATLYWYQQILGQGPKLLIQFQNNGVVDDSQLPKDRFSAERLKGVDSTLKIQPAKLEDSAVYLCASSSSGGMDTEAFFGQGTRLTVV.

In this sample, this clone turned up a few times. The chain is built from TRBV6-5 and TRBJ2-1, with 8 bases lining up with TRBD2. J was trimmed by 6 bases and V by 6 bases; bases with no gene match: 7. Per germline, CDR1 MNHEY and CDR2 SVGAGI. The CDR3 runs to 14 residues. In DNA, the CDR3 is TGTGCCAGCAGACCGGGACTAGGGTCCAATGAGCAGTTCTTC. This codes for CASRPGLGSNEQFF.

The rearrangement joins TRBV7-2 to TRBJ1-5, with TRBD1 matching 7 bases. The V gene's germline CDR1 is SGHTA and CDR2 FQGNSA. After removal of 5 bases from V and 7 bases from J, the junction contained 8 bases not matched to a gene. This CDR3 is built from 14 residues. CDR3 sequence: CASSLDRESQPQHF. CDR3 DNA sequence: TGTGCCAGCAGCCTCGACAGGGAAAGCCAGCCCCAGCATTTT.

This clone was counted once. The chain links TRBV19 to TRBJ2-2; 9 bases are a match to TRBD1. Germline V gene data show CDR1 as LNHDA and CDR2 as SQIVND (reference sequence). Trimming cost V 8 bases and J 3 bases; bases outside gene matches: 19. This CDR3 contains 19 residues. CDR3 protein: CASRPPLQGARLDTGELFF. The CDR3 nucleotides read TGTGCCAGTCGCCCACCCCTACAGGGGGCGAGGTTAGACACCGGGGAGCTGTTTTTT.

The rearrangement uses TRBV24-1 and TRBJ2-6, with 7 positions matching TRBD1. V trimming: 9 bases; J trimming: 0 bases; junction bases outside the gene matches: 10. Per germline, CDR1 KGHDR and CDR2 SFDVKD. The CDR3 sequence is 17 residues long. The CDR3 DNA reads TGTGCCACCCGGTCCCGGGACAGAAACTCTGGGGCCAACGTCCTGACTTTC. Translating it yields CATRSRDRNSGANVLTF.